This TCR beta chain appears in the sequencing data of a study of T cell repertoires in ileal Crohn's disease. General study results and limits: Compared with non-smokers, active smokers at surgery showed more clonal expansions. Compared with CD4 T cells, sorted CD8 cells carried more expanded clones.

Patients were adults with ileal or ileocolonic Crohn's disease needing resection. Each sample's TCRB immunosequencing used five hundred nanograms of biopsy DNA. Assay used: immunoSEQ multiplex PCR; TCRdb lists only in-frame clones, some missing. The sample records 30,000 to 35,000 clones, about four fifths being singletons. As for this clone: What it binds is unknown. The sample has other DNA sequences that encode this CDR3 too.

The CDR3 totals 13 residues. V was shortened by 3 bases and J by 2 bases, with 6 bases between the two germline ends. Germline loops: CDR1 LNHDA, CDR2 SQIVND (reference sequence). This chain links TRBV19 with TRBJ2-3; D is possibly TRBD1 (5 bases). The sequenced sample consisted of ileal tissue. The clonotype originates from an adult with Crohn's disease. The CDR3 spells CASSIGATDTQYF. CDR3 nucleotides: TGTGCCAGTAGTATTGGGGCCACAGATACGCAGTATTTT. Combining the CDR3 with reference TRBV19 and TRBJ2-3 gives the whole variable domain DGGITQSPKYLFRKEGQNVTLSCEQNLNHDAMYWYRQDPGQGLRLIYYSQIVNDFQKGDIAEGYSVSREKKESFPLTVTSAQKNPTAFYLCASSIGATDTQYFGPGTRLTVL.